This T cell receptor (beta chain) derives from a study of cytomegalovirus exposure and HLA in healthy donors. Overall study findings and caveats: TRBV6-2, TRBV6-3 and some other V segments were excluded as indistinguishable. Segments of the TCR beta V type were, in most cases, productive about 87% or about 30% of the time in an earlier analysis. In vitro data verified three CMV-associated chains as specific for CMV antigens.

As concerns this clone: What it binds is unknown.

Vbeta (60) and Jbeta (13) primers were used in the PCR. The protocol was immunoSEQ multiplex PCR, while the TCRdb copy is restricted to in-frame clones and leaves out a portion. The sample contains approximately 150,000 clones, roughly three quarters of which appear only once. Every donor was a healthy person donating bone marrow. J gave up 5 bases and V 3 bases, and 10 bases lay outside the gene matches. This CDR3 is built from 17 residues. Germline CDR1 KGHSH, CDR2 LQKENI. The sequence was obtained from a woman in her fifties or sixties in good health and CMV-seropositive. The chain uses TRBV18 and TRBJ1-2, with 12 bases fitting TRBD1. Source material: PBMCs. DNA of the CDR3: TGTGCCAGCTCACCGGTCGTGGCGGGACAGGGGGCGTATGGCTACACCTTC. Protein: CASSPVVAGQGAYGYTF.